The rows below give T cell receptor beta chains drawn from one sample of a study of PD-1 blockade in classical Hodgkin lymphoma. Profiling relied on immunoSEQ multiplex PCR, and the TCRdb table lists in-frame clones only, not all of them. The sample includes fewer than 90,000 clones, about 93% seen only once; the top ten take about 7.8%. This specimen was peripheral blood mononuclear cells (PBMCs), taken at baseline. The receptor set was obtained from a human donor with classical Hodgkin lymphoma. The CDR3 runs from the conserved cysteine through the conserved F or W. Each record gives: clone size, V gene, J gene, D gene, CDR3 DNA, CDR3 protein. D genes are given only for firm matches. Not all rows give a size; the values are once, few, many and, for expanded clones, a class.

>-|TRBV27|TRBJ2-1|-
TGTGCCAGCAGACCCGGGACTTTACTCAATGAGCAGTTCTTC
CASRPGTLLNEQFF
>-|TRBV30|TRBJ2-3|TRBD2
TGTGCCTGGAGTGTGGGGACTAGCGGGGGGGCTGGCACAGATACGCAGTATTTT
CAWSVGTSGGAGTDTQYF
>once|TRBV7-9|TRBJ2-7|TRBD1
TGTGCCAGCAGCTGGGACAGGGGAAATAGGGAGCAGTACTTC
CASSWDRGNREQYF
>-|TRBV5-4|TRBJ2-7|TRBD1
TGTGCCAGCAGCCTGGGGACAGTAGGCTCCTACGAGCAGTACTTC
CASSLGTVGSYEQYF
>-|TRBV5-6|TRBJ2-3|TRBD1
TGTGCCAGCACCAACAGGGGGGGCACAGATACGCAGTATTTT
CASTNRGGTDTQYF
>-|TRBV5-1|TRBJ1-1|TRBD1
TGCGCCAGCAGCCTTGTTGCCCTGACAGGGACAAACACTGAAGCTTTCTTT
CASSLVALTGTNTEAFF
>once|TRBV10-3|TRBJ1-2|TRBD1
TGTGCCATCAGCTCCGGACAGGCACAGGGTCTCTATGGCTACACCTTC
CAISSGQAQGLYGYTF
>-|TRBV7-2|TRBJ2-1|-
TGTGCCAGCAGCTTAGCTGTGGCCCCCAATGAGCAGTTCTTC
CASSLAVAPNEQFF
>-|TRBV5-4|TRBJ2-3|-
TGTGCCAGCAGCCATCGAGCCTCCCGTGACACAGATACGCAGTATTTT
CASSHRASRDTDTQYF
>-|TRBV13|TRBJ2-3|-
TGTGCCAGCAGCTTTTTAGCTACAGATACGCAGTATTTT
CASSFLATDTQYF
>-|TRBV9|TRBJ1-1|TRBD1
TGTGCCAGCAGCTACGGACAGGGGAGCACTGAAGCTTTCTTT
CASSYGQGSTEAFF
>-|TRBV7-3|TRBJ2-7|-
TGTGCCAGCAGCTTAGATGCCAACTACTACGAGCAGTACTTC
CASSLDANYYEQYF
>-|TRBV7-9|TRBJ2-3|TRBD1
TGTGCCAGCATCACGGGGGGGACAGGGGCAGATACGCAGTATTTT
CASITGGTGADTQYF
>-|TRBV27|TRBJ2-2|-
TGTGCCAGCGGGGGGGCGGTCGGGGAGCTGTTTTTT
CASGGAVGELFF
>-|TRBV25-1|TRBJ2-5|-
TGTGCCAGCAGTGACCCCTCGGTAGGGGGGGAGACCCAGTACTTC
CASSDPSVGGETQYF
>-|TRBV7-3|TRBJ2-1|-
TGTGCCAGCAGCTTCCAGGGTTCCCGCAATGAGCAGTTCTTC
CASSFQGSRNEQFF
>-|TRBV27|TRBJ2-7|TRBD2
TGTGCCAGCAGTATCACTAGCGGGAGCGGGGAGCAGTACTTC
CASSITSGSGEQYF
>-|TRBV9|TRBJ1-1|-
TGTGCCAGCAGCTCGAGAACGGAGAGCACTGAAGCTTTCTTT
CASSSRTESTEAFF